This TCR beta chain was sequenced in a study of cytomegalovirus exposure and HLA in healthy donors. Notes on the study in general: In an earlier analysis, productive rearrangement rates for most beta V segments clustered near 87% or 30%. Using a false discovery rate of 0.05, a later analysis showed that 16,951 TCR beta sequences were associated with HLA alleles. The majority of TCR sequences were rare, yet some public TCRs appeared in many donors.

The PCR ran on 60 Vbeta and 13 Jbeta primers. Assay: immunoSEQ multiplex PCR; the TCRdb copy retains only in-frame clones and omits some. The sample records about 170,000 clones, 75% to 90% being singletons. This clone showed up just a few times. Antigen: not known. Sequencing was carried out using PBMCs. This sequence was found in a male donor in good health and CMV-seronegative.

The chain's CDR3 is CSVPDTGGSSGHLNEQFF. CDR3 nucleotides: TGCAGCGTACCCGATACCGGCGGCTCATCGGGACATCTAAATGAGCAGTTCTTC. This chain joins TRBV29-1 and TRBJ2-1, with D perhaps TRBD1 (6 bases). The ends were cut back, 6 bases at V and 7 bases at J, with 31 bases in the middle. The length of the CDR3 is 18 residues. Germline lookup yields CDR1 SQVTM and CDR2 ANQGSEA.